This entry lists 31 T cell receptor beta chains sequenced from one sample in a study of PD-1 blockade in classical Hodgkin lymphoma. The repertoire was sequenced with immunoSEQ multiplex PCR; TCRdb's copy has only in-frame clones and lacks some. The sample holds about 20,000 clones, roughly 84% seen once. The time point: cycle 4 day 1 (C4D1), after less than 7 weeks of nivolumab. Every patient relapsed after autologous stem cell transplantation, and brentuximab vedotin exposure varied. Magnetic negative selection of thawed PBMCs yielded the CD8+ T cells. Sequencing was performed on CD8+ T cells from blood, taken before the fourth cycle of nivolumab. Receptors originate from a human donor with classical Hodgkin lymphoma.

The V and J genes are TRBV5-6 and TRBJ1-2; D unresolved. CDR1 SGHDT and CDR2 YYEEEE come from the germline V gene. The CDR3 is 13 residues long. V gave up 2 bases and J gave up 4 bases, with 9 bases separating them. The CDR3 region is CASSFRVTYGYTF. CDR3 coding DNA: TGTGCCAGCAGCTTTAGGGTTACCTATGGCTACACCTTC.

This chain links TRBV2 with TRBJ2-5; a possible D gene is TRBD1 (6 bases). V lost 3 bases to trimming and J lost 1 base, with 15 bases between them. The CDR3 length is 16 residues. Germline values: CDR1 SNHLY, CDR2 FYNNEI. Here the CDR3 DNA reads TGTGCCAGCAGTGATTGGGGGACAACGCTCCAAGAGACCCAGTACTTC. Translating gives CASSDWGTTLQETQYF.

The CDR3: CASSSLDRKQYF. The CDR3 coding sequence is TGTGCCAGCAGCTCCCTCGACAGGAAGCAGTACTTC. The chain has TRBV7-6 and TRBJ2-7; possibly TRBD1 for D (6 bases). CDR3 length: 12 amino acids. With 4 bases removed from V and 8 bases from J, the gap between germline ends came to 12 bases. Germline V gives CDR1 SGHVS, CDR2 FNYEAQ. The full variable domain, rest sourced from reference TRBV7-6 and TRBJ2-7, is GAGVSQSPRYKVTKRGQDVALRCDPISGHVSLYWYRQALGQGPEFLTYFNYEAQQDKSGLPNDRFSAERPEGSISTLTIQRTEQRDSAMYRCASSSLDRKQYFGPGTRLTVT.

The chain links TRBV9 to TRBJ2-6; tentative D call: TRBD2 (5 bases). Germline CDR1 reads SGDLS; CDR2 reads YYNGEE. V dropped 0 bases and J dropped 3 bases, with 10 bases sitting between them. The CDR3 sequence is 16 residues long. The CDR3 here is CASSVETGIGANVLTF. The CDR3 DNA reads TGTGCCAGCAGCGTAGAAACCGGGATTGGGGCCAACGTCCTGACTTTC.

The J gene is TRBJ2-7, the V gene TRBV7-9; D gene unclear. Germline CDR1 reads SEHNR; CDR2 reads FQNEAQ (reference sequence). V lost 9 bases and J 3 bases, leaving 12 bases between the germline ends. The CDR3 extends over 12 amino acids. Here the CDR3 reads CASLSTNYEQYF. DNA of the CDR3: TGTGCCAGTTTATCCACTAACTACGAGCAGTACTTC.

The chain employs TRBV27 and TRBJ2-5; no firm D call. The germline gives CDR1 MNHEY, CDR2 SMNVEV (reference sequence). The CDR3 sequence is 14 residues long. The germline V and J ends were trimmed by 6 bases and 7 bases, with 18 bases remaining between them. The CDR3 DNA reads TGTGCCAGCAGCCTAACCGGGTCCCCGGGGACCCAGTACTTC. Its protein product is CASSLTGSPGTQYF.

This chain uses TRBV25-1 with TRBJ1-5, with 9 bases identical to TRBD1. The CDR3 is 13 amino acids. Germline CDR1 reads MGHDK; CDR2 reads SYGVNS. V was pared by 8 bases and J by 7 bases, with 6 bases of the junction left unmatched. The CDR3 DNA reads as TGTGCCAGCTCTGACAGGGGGGTGCAGCCCCAGCATTTT. This translates into CASSDRGVQPQHF.

This chain links TRBV5-4 with TRBJ2-7; D is undetermined. Per germline, CDR1 SGHNT and CDR2 YYREEE (reference sequence). The V end was cut by 1 base, the J end by 2 bases, with 10 bases between. The CDR3 covers 14 residues. CDR3 amino acids: CASSLLNSPYEQYF. In DNA form, the CDR3 reads TGTGCCAGCAGCTTGCTGAACAGTCCCTACGAGCAGTACTTC.

As concerns this clone: At one end, the junction sequence differs from germline, possibly due to a read error. The chain uses TRBV10-3 and TRBJ2-7, with a tentative D call TRBD1 (7 bases). CDR3 length equals 12 residues. CDR1 and CDR2 (germline): ENHRY, SYGVKD. For the CDR3, the DNA is TGTGCCGTCAGGGGGGAAGCCTACGAGCAGTACTTC. It yields the protein CAVRGEAYEQYF.

V and J are TRBV7-9 and TRBJ2-2; weak D call: TRBD2 (6 bases). Germline CDR1 is SEHNR and CDR2 is FQNEAQ (reference sequence). CDR3 length equals 18 residues. V was clipped by 5 bases and J by 4 bases, with 23 bases between them. DNA for the CDR3: TGTGCCAGCAGCGACCAACTTGGGAGGACGCGTGCCACCGGGGAGCTGTTTTTT. Protein sequence: CASSDQLGRTRATGELFF.

J is TRBJ2-7 and V is TRBV27, with D perhaps matching TRBD2 (6 bases). Trimming shortened V by 8 bases and J by 0 bases, and 17 bases separated the two germline ends. The CDR3 sequence is 15 residues long. Germline V lookup: CDR1 MNHEY, CDR2 SMNVEV (reference sequence). This chain's CDR3 is CASGALGLFSYEQYF. CDR3 in DNA: TGTGCCAGCGGGGCTTTGGGACTCTTCTCCTACGAGCAGTACTTC.

The V and J genes are TRBV7-8 and TRBJ1-1, with 7 bases fitting TRBD1. Trimming took 5 bases from V and 6 from J; bases not matched to a gene: 9. The CDR3 runs 14 residues. The germline CDR1 and CDR2 sequences are SGHVS and FQNEAQ. This CDR3 reads CASSLWTGGSEAFF. CDR3 sequence (DNA): TGTGCCAGCAGCCTTTGGACAGGCGGGTCTGAAGCTTTCTTT.

CDR3 residues: CASILTPNGYTF. CDR3 DNA sequence: TGTGCCAGCATTTTAACGCCAAATGGCTACACCTTC. V is TRBV7-8 and J is TRBJ1-2; no clear D. The CDR3 is 12 residues long. V was trimmed by 7 bases and J by 6 bases, leaving 12 bases between them. Germline V lookup: CDR1 SGHVS, CDR2 FQNEAQ.

The chain joins TRBV7-2 to TRBJ2-1, with 10 bases lining up with TRBD2. J gave up 0 bases and V 6 bases, and 8 bases lay outside the gene matches. CDR3 length equals 17 residues. CDR1 is SGHTA, CDR2 FQGNSA, per germline. Written as DNA, the CDR3 is TGTGCCAGCAGTCAGGCGGTAGCGGGGGGCTCCTACAATGAGCAGTTCTTC. Its protein is CASSQAVAGGSYNEQFF. Using reference TRBV7-2 and TRBJ2-1 for the parts outside the CDR3, the full variable domain is GAGVSQSPSNKVTEKGKDVELRCDPISGHTALYWYRQSLGQGLEFLIYFQGNSAPDKSGLPSDRFSAERTGGSVSTLTIQRTQQEDSAVYLCASSQAVAGGSYNEQFFGPGTRLTVL.

The chain recombines TRBV29-1 with TRBJ1-1; maybe TRBD1 (6 bases). V shed 6 bases and J shed 0 bases, with 17 bases lying between them. There are 15 residues in the CDR3. Germline V gene data show CDR1 as SQVTM and CDR2 as ANQGSEA. The CDR3 bases are TGCAGCGTCGGATATAACAGGGAAATGAACACTGAAGCTTTCTTT. Amino acids: CSVGYNREMNTEAFF.

The chain has TRBV4-2 and TRBJ1-2; 9 nucleotides line up with TRBD1. CDR3 length: 14 amino acids. The V and J ends lost 2 bases and 5 bases, in that order; junction bases with no gene match: 3. Germline V lookup: CDR1 LGHNA, CDR2 YNFKEQ. The CDR3 coding sequence is TGTGCCAGCAGCCAAATACAGGGGGCTTATGGCTACACCTTC. Translated, it gives CASSQIQGAYGYTF.

The chain is built from TRBV18 and TRBJ2-3, with D possibly being TRBD1 or TRBD2 (5 bases each). V dropped 3 bases and J dropped 3 bases, with 13 bases sitting between them. This CDR3 has 15 residues. Per germline, CDR1 KGHSH and CDR2 LQKENI. The CDR3 sequence is CASSPLDTGTDTQYF. The CDR3 nucleotides read TGTGCCAGCTCACCTCTGGACACGGGGACAGATACGCAGTATTTT. The entire variable domain, with the rest obtained from reference TRBV18 and TRBJ2-3, is as follows: NAGVMQNPRHLVRRRGQEARLRCSPMKGHSHVYWYRQLPEEGLKFMVYLQKENIIDESGMPKERFSAEFPKEGPSILRIQQVVRGDSAAYFCASSPLDTGTDTQYFGPGTRLTVL.

The chain recombines TRBV2 with TRBJ1-5, with a tentative D call TRBD1 (6 bases). Trimming left V 4 bases short and J 3 bases short, with 13 bases between. The CDR3 totals 15 residues. CDR1 is SNHLY and CDR2 is FYNNEI in the germline V gene. The CDR3 DNA reads TGTGCCAGCAGTGGACAGGTCCGCCTCAATCAGCCCCAGCATTTT. This encodes CASSGQVRLNQPQHF.

The rearrangement joins TRBV5-6 to TRBJ2-7; 15 bases line up with TRBD2. The junction had 4 bases not matched to a gene; V was cut back by 3 bases and J by 6 bases. CDR1 SGHDT and CDR2 YYEEEE come from the germline V gene. The CDR3 runs 15 residues. CDR3 DNA sequence: TGTGCCAGCAGCTGGGGGACTAGCGGGGGGCTCGAGCAGTACTTC. Its protein is CASSWGTSGGLEQYF.

The V call is TRBV6-5, the J call TRBJ2-5; 7 bases align to TRBD2. This CDR3 has 14 residues. From germline, CDR1 is MNHEY and CDR2 SVGAGI. V was pared by 0 bases and J by 2 bases, with 0 bases of the junction left unmatched. CDR3 loop: CASSYSGGQETQYF. CDR3 bases: TGTGCCAGCAGTTACTCCGGGGGGCAAGAGACCCAGTACTTC.

In its sample, this clone was seen once. This chain connects TRBV25-1 to TRBJ1-1, with D unclear. The CDR3 is 13 amino acids. The germline gives CDR1 MGHDK, CDR2 SYGVNS. V was clipped by 1 base and J by 3 bases, with 6 bases between them. CDR3 sequence (DNA): TGTGCCAGCAGTGAATGGCAGTACACTGAAGCTTTCTTT. This sequence encodes CASSEWQYTEAFF.

The genes are TRBV10-3 and TRBJ1-5; possible D gene TRBD1, 5 bases. This CDR3 contains 14 residues. Trimming stripped 4 bases from V and 8 bases from J, with 15 bases between. Germline loops: CDR1 ENHRY, CDR2 SYGVKD. This chain's CDR3 is CAISALPSQEPQHF. In DNA, the CDR3 is TGTGCCATCAGTGCCCTTCCCTCACAGGAGCCCCAGCATTTT.

This rearrangement joins TRBV4-1 to TRBJ2-5; 8 nucleotides line up with TRBD2. This CDR3 spans 14 amino acids. Germline V gene sequence: CDR1 MGHRA, CDR2 YSYEKL. V lost 4 bases to trimming and J lost 5 bases; unmatched junction nucleotides: 6. The chain's CDR3 is CASSLSSGSETQYF. DNA for the CDR3: TGCGCCAGCAGCCTCTCTAGCGGGTCTGAGACCCAGTACTTC.

The CDR3 here is CASIRGEAEAFF. The CDR3 nucleotides read TGTGCCAGCATTAGGGGGGAAGCTGAAGCTTTCTTT. This chain links TRBV6-4 with TRBJ1-1, with D maybe TRBD1 (6 bases). Looked up from germline, CDR1 is MRHNA and CDR2 is SNTAGT. V was cut by 7 bases and J by 6 bases, with 12 bases left in between. The CDR3 is 12 amino acids.

The chain couples TRBV15 to TRBJ2-3; no definite D call. The V end lost 4 bases, the J end lost 3 bases, and 17 bases lay between the germline ends. The CDR3 has 16 amino acids. CDR1 and CDR2 from the germline V gene are LNHNV and YYDKDF (reference sequence). The CDR3 nucleotides read TGTGCCACCAGCACCGACATGTTCCTCTTGACAGATACGCAGTATTTT. This codes for CATSTDMFLLTDTQYF.

Of note for this clone: The sample carries other DNA sequences with the same CDR3. Here the CDR3 reads CASSLAQGYEQYF. The CDR3 DNA is TGCGCCAGCAGCTTAGCACAGGGATACGAGCAGTACTTC. The chain recombines TRBV5-1 with TRBJ2-7; TRBD1 might be the D (6 bases). V lost 2 bases to trimming and J lost 4 bases, with 10 bases between them. CDR3 length: 13 residues. Germline-derived CDR1 and CDR2 are SGHRS and YFSETQ.

This chain joins TRBV6-1 and TRBJ2-3; possibly TRBD2 for D (6 bases). V lost 3 bases, J lost 5 bases, and 15 bases lay in between. Germline CDR1 and CDR2: MNHNS and SASEGT. This CDR3 comprises 15 residues. The CDR3 DNA reads TGTGCCAGCAGTGAGCCGGGGGTGTTGGTAGATACGCAGTATTTT. This encodes CASSEPGVLVDTQYF.

J is TRBJ2-7 and V is TRBV7-9; unclear D gene. The CDR3 covers 13 residues. V was shortened by 2 bases and J by 6 bases, with 11 bases between the two germline ends. Germline CDR1 SEHNR, CDR2 FQNEAQ (reference sequence). The CDR3 is CASSLLQAAEQYF. Written as DNA, the CDR3 is TGTGCCAGCAGCTTATTGCAGGCAGCCGAGCAGTACTTC.

V usage is TRBV6-5 and J usage is TRBJ1-2; D gene uncertain. The CDR3 runs to 14 residues. Per germline, CDR1 MNHEY and CDR2 SVGAGI. V lost 11 bases and J 3 bases, leaving 19 bases between the germline ends. Here the CDR3 DNA reads TGTGCCTCCGATGGCGCACCAAGGGACTATGGCTACACCTTC. Translation gives CASDGAPRDYGYTF.

The J gene is TRBJ1-6, the V gene TRBV27; TRBD1 matches at 9 bases. V was clipped by 3 bases and J by 8 bases; unmatched bases: 5. Per the germline V gene, CDR1 is MNHEY and CDR2 is SMNVEV (reference sequence). This CDR3 contains 15 residues. CDR3 residues: CASSFLDRGYSPLHF. CDR3 DNA sequence: TGTGCCAGCAGTTTCCTGGACAGGGGTTATTCACCCCTCCACTTT.

The chain employs TRBV27 and TRBJ2-7; the match to TRBD1 covers 7 bases. Germline V gene sequence: CDR1 MNHEY, CDR2 SMNVEV (reference sequence). This CDR3 is 15 amino acids long. V was pared by 0 bases and J by 2 bases, with 4 bases of the junction left unmatched. In DNA, the CDR3 is TGTGCCAGCAGTTTATCGACAGGGTTCCCCTACGAGCAGTACTTC. It yields the protein CASSLSTGFPYEQYF.